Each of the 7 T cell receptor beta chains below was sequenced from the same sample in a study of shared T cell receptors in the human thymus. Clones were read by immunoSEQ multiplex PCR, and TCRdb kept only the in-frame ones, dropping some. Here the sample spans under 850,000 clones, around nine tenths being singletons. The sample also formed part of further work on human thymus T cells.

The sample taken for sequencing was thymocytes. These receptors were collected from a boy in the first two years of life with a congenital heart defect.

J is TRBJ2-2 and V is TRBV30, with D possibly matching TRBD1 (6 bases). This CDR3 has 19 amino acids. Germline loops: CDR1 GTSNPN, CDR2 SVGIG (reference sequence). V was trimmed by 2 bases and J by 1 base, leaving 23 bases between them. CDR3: CAWSLQAVRGAGNTGELFF. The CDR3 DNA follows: TGTGCCTGGAGTCTACAGGCCGTCAGGGGCGCTGGGAACACCGGGGAGCTGTTTTTT.

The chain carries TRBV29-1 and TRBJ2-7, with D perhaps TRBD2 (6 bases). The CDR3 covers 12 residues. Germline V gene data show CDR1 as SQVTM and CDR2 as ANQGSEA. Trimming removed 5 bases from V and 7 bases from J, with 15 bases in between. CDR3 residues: CSVSARRGEQYF. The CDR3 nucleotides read TGCAGCGTTTCAGCACGCCGGGGGGAGCAGTACTTC.

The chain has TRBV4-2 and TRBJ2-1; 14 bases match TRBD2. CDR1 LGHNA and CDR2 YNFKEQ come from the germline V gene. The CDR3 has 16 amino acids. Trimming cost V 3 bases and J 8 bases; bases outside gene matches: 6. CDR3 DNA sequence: TGTGCCAGCAGCCAGGAGACTAGCGGGAGGGCCGATGAGCAGTTCTTC. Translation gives CASSQETSGRADEQFF.

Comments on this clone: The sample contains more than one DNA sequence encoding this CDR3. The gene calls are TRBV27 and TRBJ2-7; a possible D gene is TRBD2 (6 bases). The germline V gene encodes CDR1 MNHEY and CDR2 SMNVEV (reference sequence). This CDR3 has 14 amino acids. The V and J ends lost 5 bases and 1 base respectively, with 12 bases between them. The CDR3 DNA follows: TGTGCCAGCAGTCCCCGCGGGGCATCCTACGAGCAGTACTTC. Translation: CASSPRGASYEQYF.

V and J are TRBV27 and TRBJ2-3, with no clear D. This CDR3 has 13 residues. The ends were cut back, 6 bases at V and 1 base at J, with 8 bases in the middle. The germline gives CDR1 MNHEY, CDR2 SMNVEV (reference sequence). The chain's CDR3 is CASRSLGTDTQYF. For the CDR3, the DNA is TGTGCCAGCAGGTCATTAGGCACAGATACGCAGTATTTT.

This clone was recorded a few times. DNA for the CDR3: TGTGCCAGCAGCTTGGACAGTTCGACCCAGTACTTC. Amino acids: CASSLDSSTQYF. The chain has TRBV7-9 and TRBJ2-5, with D possibly TRBD1 on 6 matching bases. V was cut by 3 bases and J by 7 bases, with 9 bases left in between. The CDR3 consists of 12 residues. In germline, CDR1 is SEHNR, CDR2 FQNEAQ (reference sequence).

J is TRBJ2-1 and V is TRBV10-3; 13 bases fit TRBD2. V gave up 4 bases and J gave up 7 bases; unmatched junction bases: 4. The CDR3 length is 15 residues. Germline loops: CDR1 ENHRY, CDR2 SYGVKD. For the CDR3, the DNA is TGTGCCATCAGTGCTGGGACTAGCGGGAAGAATGAGCAGTTCTTC. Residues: CAISAGTSGKNEQFF.